This TCR beta chain was captured by sequencing in a study of human T cells and chemical hapten exposure. Study details: Across samples, TCR yields varied, mostly owing to small differences in pooled library volumes. Study conclusions and caveats: TCRs above 1 in 1000 frequency did not change with DPC sensitization.

The CDR3 is made up of 16 amino acids. Germline loops: CDR1 DFQATT, CDR2 SNEGSKA (reference sequence). The J segment lost 5 bases and the V segment lost 3 bases, leaving 13 bases of the junction unmatched. Of note for this clonotype: Its antigen is unidentified.

MiXCR, run by TCRdb on the RACE reads, gives a single entry per CDR3 protein. This sample has around 150,000 distinct CDR3 sequences, with roughly 15% found just once. The time point is: patch test 1, 2 weeks after DPC sensitization. Indicated treatment: therapeutic diphenylcyclopropenone sensitization with weekly scalp DPC. This chain links TRBV20-1 with TRBJ2-7, with 10 bases identical to TRBD2. The sequence was obtained from a woman in her twenties or thirties with alopecia areata. Some clones in this sample may be carry-over from other donors' samples. The sample consisted of whole blood, taken in connection with sensitization to the hapten diphenylcyclopropenone (DPC). The CDR3 DNA reads TGCAGTGCTAGCTCCGCCGGAGCGGGAGGGCCGGACGAGCAGTACTTC. Translating it yields CSASSAGAGGPDEQYF.